Following are 28 T cell receptor beta chains from one sample sequenced in a study of OX40 agonist ivuxolimab in advanced cancers. Profiled with immunoSEQ multiplex PCR; TCRdb holds only in-frame clones, not every one. Of tens of thousands of clones in the sample, over 70% are singletons; the top ten hold under 4.5%. The input for sequencing was CD4+ or CD8+ T cells sorted from blood, taken in a trial of the OX40 agonist ivuxolimab. These receptors were taken from an adult with an advanced solid tumor such as melanoma, head and neck, liver or kidney cancer.

The chain carries TRBV28 and TRBJ2-7, with 10 bases aligning to TRBD2. From germline, CDR1 is MDHEN and CDR2 SYDVKM. This CDR3 has 14 amino acids. V dropped 5 bases and J dropped 3; count of bases not matched to a gene: 4. CDR3 nucleotides: TGTGCCAGCAGTCGACTAGCGGGTGTCTACGAGCAGTACTTC. This codes for CASSRLAGVYEQYF.

The chain employs TRBV7-2 and TRBJ2-7, with a weak D call TRBD2 (6 bases). In germline, CDR1 is SGHTA, CDR2 FQGNSA. The V and J ends lost 2 bases and 5 bases respectively, with 10 bases between them. The CDR3 length is 13 residues. The CDR3 region has the DNA TGTGCCAGCAGCTTATCAGGCGGGAACGAGCAGTACTTC. This gives the protein CASSLSGGNEQYF.

The CDR3 bases are TGCGCCAGCAGCGCCTACTACGGGACAGGGGACGAGCAGTACTTC. This sequence encodes CASSAYYGTGDEQYF. V and J are TRBV4-1 and TRBJ2-7; 10 bases agree with TRBD1. The CDR3 runs 15 residues. V gave up 5 bases and J gave up 5 bases; unmatched junction bases: 9. Germline assignment: CDR1 MGHRA and CDR2 YSYEKL.

The V gene is TRBV9, the J gene TRBJ2-4; TRBD1 matches 9 bases. The germline V gene has CDR1 SGDLS and CDR2 YYNGEE. With V trimmed by 4 bases and J by 2 bases, 10 bases remained unmatched. The CDR3 has 17 residues. The CDR3 is CASSPRGDRVTKNIQYF. The DNA of the CDR3 is TGTGCCAGCAGCCCCCGTGGGGACAGGGTAACCAAAAACATTCAGTACTTC.

J is TRBJ1-2 and V is TRBV6-1; D uncertain. This CDR3 is 13 amino acids long. Germline V lookup: CDR1 MNHNS, CDR2 SASEGT. V was pared by 0 bases and J by 4 bases, with 6 bases between. The CDR3 DNA is TGTGCCAGCAGTGAAGCGCTCAGCTATGGCTACACCTTC. Encoded protein: CASSEALSYGYTF.

This clone was detected once. The chain employs TRBV30 and TRBJ2-3; D is ambiguous. V was trimmed by 4 bases and J by 4 bases, leaving 9 bases between them. Germline V gene data show CDR1 as GTSNPN and CDR2 as SVGIG (reference sequence). This CDR3 has 12 residues. CDR3 in amino acids: CAWKAYADTQYF. As DNA, the CDR3 is TGTGCCTGGAAGGCGTACGCAGATACGCAGTATTTT.

This chain links TRBV5-1 with TRBJ2-5; D remains unclear. Germline values: CDR1 SGHRS, CDR2 YFSETQ. The CDR3 length is 14 residues. Trimming removed 2 bases at V and 5 bases at J, with 13 bases between. The CDR3 loop reads CASSFGRAQETQYF. In DNA, the CDR3 is TGCGCCAGCAGCTTCGGTAGGGCACAGGAGACCCAGTACTTC.

This chain uses TRBV7-2 with TRBJ1-2, with 10 bases lining up with TRBD1. Germline V CDR1 and CDR2: SGHTA, FQGNSA. The CDR3 has 17 amino acids. Losses at the gene ends were 5 bases for V and 4 bases for J; bases not matched to a gene: 13. This CDR3 is CASSQFGGQGGSYGYTF. CDR3 bases: TGTGCCAGCAGCCAATTTGGAGGACAGGGGGGCTCCTATGGCTACACCTTC.

The V gene is TRBV4-3, the J gene TRBJ2-5; 10 bases line up with TRBD1. The germline V gene has CDR1 LGHNA and CDR2 YSLEER. This CDR3 region has 16 residues. Trimming at V came to 0 bases and at J to 5 bases, leaving 6 bases not matched to a gene. The DNA for the CDR3 is TGCGCCAGCAGCCAAGAAGCCGGGACAGGGGTTGAGACCCAGTACTTC. Residues: CASSQEAGTGVETQYF.

V and J are TRBV7-9 and TRBJ2-2; D perhaps matches TRBD2 (6 bases). Germline V lookup: CDR1 SEHNR, CDR2 FQNEAQ (reference sequence). The CDR3 length is 16 residues. With 5 bases removed from V and 2 bases from J, the gap between germline ends came to 15 bases. CDR3 sequence: CASSPKGLANTGELFF. Here the CDR3 DNA reads TGTGCCAGCAGCCCGAAGGGACTGGCAAACACCGGGGAGCTGTTTTTT.

This clone has only one observation. This chain uses TRBV6-1 with TRBJ1-1; possibly TRBD1 for D (5 bases). The CDR3 loop spans 14 amino acids. V lost 9 bases and J 3 bases, leaving 17 bases between the germline ends. Germline CDR1 reads MNHNS; CDR2 reads SASEGT. The CDR3 reads CASEWTGGDTEAFF. Written as DNA, the CDR3 is TGTGCCAGTGAATGGACGGGGGGAGACACTGAAGCTTTCTTT.

The chain joins TRBV10-3 to TRBJ1-1; TRBD1 matches at 9 bases. The CDR3 spans 13 residues. The germline CDR1 and CDR2 sequences are ENHRY and SYGVKD. The V and J ends lost 0 bases and 8 bases, in that order; junction bases with no gene match: 1. In nucleotides, the CDR3 is TGTGCCATCAGTGAGTCGGGGACAGGGGAAGCTTTCTTT. As protein: CAISESGTGEAFF.

The genes are TRBV7-2 and TRBJ2-7; D remains unclear. V gave up 3 bases and J gave up 0 bases, with 6 bases separating them. This CDR3 spans 13 amino acids. The germline gives CDR1 SGHTA, CDR2 FQGNSA. CDR3 in DNA: TGTGCCAGCAGCTTCAGTCACTCCTACGAGCAGTACTTC. It translates to CASSFSHSYEQYF.

The chain is built from TRBV29-1 and TRBJ1-2, with D unresolved. The CDR3 totals 13 residues. Deletions cut 0 bases from V and 0 bases from J, with 5 bases between. CDR1 and CDR2 from the germline V gene are SQVTM and ANQGSEA. The CDR3 protein is CSVEDPANYGYTF. The CDR3 DNA reads TGCAGCGTTGAAGACCCAGCTAACTATGGCTACACCTTC.

This clone came up a few times. The gene calls are TRBV5-1 and TRBJ2-1; 11 nucleotides agree with TRBD1. The CDR3 contains 14 residues. Germline V CDR1 and CDR2: SGHRS, YFSETQ. The V gene end was trimmed by 4 bases and the J gene end by 6 bases; junction bases not matched to a gene: 3. The CDR3 spells CASSRDRGSNEQFF. The CDR3, as DNA: TGCGCCAGCAGCAGGGACAGGGGGTCCAATGAGCAGTTCTTC. The full variable domain, its missing parts supplied by reference TRBV5-1 and TRBJ2-1, is KAGVTQTPRYLIKTRGQQVTLSCSPISGHRSVSWYQQTPGQGLQFLFEYFSETQRNKGNFPGRFSGRQFSNSRSEMNVSTLELGDSALYLCASSRDRGSNEQFFGPGTRLTVL.

The V and J genes are TRBV6-1 and TRBJ2-7; perhaps TRBD2 as D (6 bases). With 6 bases removed from V and 4 bases from J, the gap between germline ends came to 16 bases. The CDR3 is 14 amino acids. Germline loops: CDR1 MNHNS, CDR2 SASEGT. CDR3 loop: CASRTGGGVYEQYF. CDR3 bases: TGTGCCAGCAGAACTGGGGGAGGAGTGTACGAGCAGTACTTC.

With regard to this clone: Because the CDR3's place on the DNA is in doubt, the DNA is left out and the CDR3 is given as listed by TCRdb. This chain connects TRBV30 to TRBJ2-7; TRBD1 reflects the table's D call only, with no check against the DNA. Germline V CDR1 and CDR2: GTSNPN, SVGIG (reference sequence). The CDR3 is 13 amino acids in total, end residues counted. CDR3 sequence reads: CAWSVGPGTGGNF.

This chain links TRBV5-1 with TRBJ2-7; maybe TRBD2 (5 bases). In germline, CDR1 is SGHRS, CDR2 YFSETQ. This CDR3 is 14 amino acids long. The germline V and J ends were trimmed by 0 bases and 0 bases, with 7 bases remaining between them. In DNA form, the CDR3 reads TGCGCCAGCAGCTTGGCGGCGGGCTCCTACGAGCAGTACTTC. Its protein product is CASSLAAGSYEQYF.

The V and J genes are TRBV6-5 and TRBJ2-1, with 10 bases fitting TRBD2. Germline trimming cut 4 bases from V and 6 bases from J; bases unmatched to any gene: 9. The germline gives CDR1 MNHEY, CDR2 SVGAGI. The CDR3 spans 16 residues. The CDR3 loop is CASSSHTSGEGNEQFF. The CDR3 bases are TGTGCCAGCAGTTCTCACACTAGCGGGGAGGGCAATGAGCAGTTCTTC.

The chain is built from TRBV6-1 and TRBJ1-2, with 8 bases matching TRBD1. The CDR3 length is 14 residues. V was clipped by 5 bases and J by 5 bases; unmatched bases: 7. Germline assignment: CDR1 MNHNS and CDR2 SASEGT. The CDR3 reads CASSTGQGDYGYTF. The CDR3 DNA reads as TGTGCCAGCAGTACAGGACAGGGTGATTATGGCTACACCTTC.

The chain links TRBV7-2 to TRBJ2-1, with TRBD2 matching 14 bases. Germline V gives CDR1 SGHTA, CDR2 FQGNSA. CDR3 size: 17 residues. V trimming: 6 bases; J trimming: 10 bases; junction bases outside the gene matches: 14. This CDR3 is CASSSWVPGTSGGEQFF. The CDR3 nucleotides are TGTGCCAGCAGTTCATGGGTCCCCGGGACTAGCGGGGGCGAGCAGTTCTTC.

The chain combines TRBV11-3 with TRBJ2-7, with D maybe TRBD1 (6 bases). The CDR3 has 15 amino acids. CDR1 and CDR2 (germline): SGHNT, YENEEA. V lost 1 base to trimming and J lost 2 bases, with 12 bases between them. In nucleotides, the CDR3 is TGTGCCAGCAGCTTAGCGGACAGCCCGCCCTACGAGCAGTACTTC. Translated, it gives CASSLADSPPYEQYF.

This chain connects TRBV6-5 to TRBJ1-6; maybe TRBD1 (6 bases). CDR1 and CDR2 (germline): MNHEY, SVGAGI. The V and J ends lost 6 bases and 5 bases respectively, with 14 bases between them. The CDR3 is 15 residues long. The CDR3 coding sequence is TGTGCCAGCAGACGACGGAGACAGGATAATTCACCCCTCCACTTT. Protein product: CASRRRRQDNSPLHF.

The chain is built from TRBV7-9 and TRBJ1-2; TRBD1 is a possible D gene (5 bases). CDR3 length: 16 residues. Germline values: CDR1 SEHNR, CDR2 FQNEAQ (reference sequence). V was clipped by 1 base and J by 6 bases, with 18 bases between them. This chain's CDR3 is CASSLVPIQTDHGYTF. In DNA form, the CDR3 reads TGTGCCAGCAGCTTAGTCCCTATCCAGACAGACCATGGCTACACCTTC.

The chain combines TRBV6-1 with TRBJ2-3, with 9 nucleotides matching TRBD2. J lost 0 bases, V lost 4 bases, and 2 bases had no gene match. CDR1 is MNHNS, CDR2 SASEGT, per germline. The CDR3 has 15 residues. CDR3 in amino acids: CASSVTSGSTDTQYF. The CDR3 DNA sequence: TGTGCCAGCAGTGTAACTAGCGGGAGCACAGATACGCAGTATTTT.

The chain carries TRBV6-5 and TRBJ1-1; D not resolved. The germline V gene has CDR1 MNHEY and CDR2 SVGAGI. Trimming removed 0 bases from V and 0 bases from J, with 8 bases in between. This CDR3 is built from 15 residues. Written as DNA, the CDR3 is TGTGCCAGCAGTTACTCTGTCAGGCTGAACACTGAAGCTTTCTTT. This encodes CASSYSVRLNTEAFF.

The chain joins TRBV4-1 to TRBJ2-4, with TRBD1 matching over 8 bases. The CDR3 covers 16 residues. V was clipped by 1 base and J by 0 bases; unmatched bases: 2. Per the germline V gene, CDR1 is MGHRA and CDR2 is YSYEKL. The CDR3 DNA reads TGCGCCAGCAGCCAAGTACAGGGGGGAGCCAAAAACATTCAGTACTTC. Its translation is CASSQVQGGAKNIQYF.

The V and J genes are TRBV11-3 and TRBJ2-1; 15 positions match TRBD2. The CDR3 runs 16 residues. V shed 4 bases and J 8 bases; nucleotides not matched to a gene: 6. Germline V gene data show CDR1 as SGHNT and CDR2 as YENEEA. The CDR3: CASSSVGLAGGHEQFF. CDR3 sequence (DNA): TGTGCCAGCAGCTCGGTAGGACTAGCGGGAGGGCATGAGCAGTTCTTC.